These T cell receptor beta chains were read from a single sample in a study of T-cell reconstitution after alpha-beta-depleted transplantation in children. TCRdb reanalysed the PCR reads using MiXCR and keeps one entry per CDR3 protein. The repertoire consists of tens of thousands of distinct CDR3 sequences, with about 9.3% occurring once and the leading ten covering roughly 28%. This sample comprised PBMCs, mostly from graft donor cells, obtained 60 days after TCRalphabeta/CD19-depleted stem cell transplant. These receptor sequences come from a male patient between 2 and 9 years old who had a stem cell transplant for chronic granulomatous disease, so the T cells may come from the graft donor. Both conserved end residues are part of each CDR3. The D gene is left open where the match is weak. Where a row states a size, it is once, few, many or the class of an expanded clone; other rows omit it.

TRBD2 NA TRBJ2-7 TRBV20-1 CSSASGRGHEQYF TGCAGTTCCGCTAGCGGGAGAGGCCACGAGCAGTACTTC
TRBD1 NA TRBJ2-7 TRBV6-1 CASSEGTGGGYEQYF TGTGCCAGCAGTGAAGGGACAGGGGGCGGCTACGAGCAGTACTTC
NA many TRBJ2-5 TRBV11-2 CASSLGRGREETQYF TGTGCCAGCAGCTTAGGGCGGGGGCGCGAAGAGACCCAGTACTTC
TRBD2 many TRBJ2-2 TRBV12-3/TRBV12-4 CASSRRLAGNTGELFF TGTGCCAGCAGTCGTAGACTAGCGGGAAACACCGGGGAGCTGTTTTTT
NA NA TRBJ2-2 TRBV6-6 CASSSERTGELFF TGTGCCAGCAGTTCGGAGCGCACCGGGGAGCTGTTTTTT
NA many TRBJ1-2 TRBV14 CASSQSGKLHGYTF TGTGCCAGCAGCCAATCGGGGAAGCTTCATGGCTACACCTTC
NA many TRBJ2-4 TRBV7-2 CASSAPPKGTKNIQYF TGTGCCAGCAGCGCCCCTCCTAAAGGGACCAAAAACATTCAGTACTTC
NA many TRBJ2-5 TRBV9 CASSERGYQETQYF TGTGCCAGCAGCGAGAGGGGGTATCAGGAGACCCAGTACTTC
NA many TRBJ1-2 TRBV12-3/TRBV12-4 CASSLAGRGGYYGYTF TGTGCCAGCAGTTTGGCCGGCCGGGGGGGCTACTATGGCTACACCTTC
NA many TRBJ2-7 TRBV20-1 CSARDSTGRSYEQYF TGCAGTGCTAGAGATTCGACAGGGAGGTCCTACGAGCAGTACTTC
NA many TRBJ2-2 TRBV10-2 CASSESMGPNTGELFF TGCGCCAGCAGTGAGTCGATGGGACCGAACACCGGGGAGCTGTTTTTT
TRBD1 many TRBJ2-5 TRBV20-1 CSATRTGEAYLQETQYF TGCAGTGCTACCCGGACAGGGGAGGCCTACTTACAAGAGACCCAGTACTTC
TRBD2 many TRBJ2-7 TRBV7-2 CASSSLAGETYEQYF TGTGCCAGCAGCTCTTTAGCGGGAGAGACCTACGAGCAGTACTTC
NA many TRBJ2-7 TRBV7-9 CASSLGAGWGYEQYF TGTGCCAGCAGCTTAGGAGCCGGGTGGGGGTACGAGCAGTACTTC
NA few TRBJ2-5 TRBV2 CASSDIYTPRETQYF TGTGCCAGCAGTGATATTTATACGCCCCGAGAGACCCAGTACTTC
NA NA TRBJ1-2 TRBV20-1 CSALQGDYGYTF TGCAGTGCTCTTCAGGGCGACTATGGCTACACCTTC
NA many TRBJ2-7 TRBV24-1 CATEGGRGTGEQYF TGTGCCACCGAAGGCGGACGGGGGACGGGAGAGCAGTACTTC
NA NA TRBJ1-1 TRBV21-1 CAINKGAGALTEAFF TGTGCCATCAATAAGGGGGCCGGGGCGCTAACTGAAGCTTTCTTT
TRBD2 many TRBJ2-1 TRBV20-1 CSARVRTSIIEQFF TGCAGTGCTAGAGTAAGGACTAGTATTATTGAGCAGTTCTTC
TRBD1 once TRBJ2-3 TRBV5-4 CASSSNDRATDTQYF TGTGCCAGCAGCTCTAATGACAGGGCCACAGATACGCAGTATTTT
TRBD1 many TRBJ1-1 TRBV6-5 CASSRTGGLEAFF TGTGCCAGCAGTCGGACAGGGGGTCTTGAAGCTTTCTTT
TRBD2 many TRBJ2-7 TRBV20-1 CSARDFSARMGLDSYEQYF TGCAGTGCTAGAGATTTCTCCGCCCGGATGGGACTAGATTCCTACGAGCAGTACTTC
NA many TRBJ2-2 TRBV5-1 CASSLNSADRELFF TGCGCCAGCAGCTTAAATTCCGCGGACAGGGAGCTGTTTTTT
NA many TRBJ2-7 TRBV3-1 CASSLLVHSYEQYF TGTGCCAGCAGCCTTCTGGTCCACTCCTACGAGCAGTACTTC
NA many TRBJ2-4 TRBV20-1 CSARVGMYPNIQYF TGCAGTGCTAGAGTCGGAATGTATCCAAACATTCAGTACTTC
NA NA TRBJ2-2 TRBV15 CATSREGSLTGELFF TGTGCCACCAGCAGAGAGGGCAGCTTAACCGGGGAGCTGTTTTTT
TRBD2 many TRBJ2-3 TRBV11-2 CASSLGLAGGTDTQYF TGTGCCAGCAGCTTAGGACTAGCGGGAGGAACAGATACGCAGTATTTT
NA many TRBJ2-5 TRBV14 CASSQGTFQETQYF TGTGCCAGCAGCCAAGGAACTTTCCAAGAGACCCAGTACTTC
TRBD2 many TRBJ2-2 TRBV20-1 CSASGGRAGELFF TGCAGTGCTAGCGGTGGGAGGGCCGGGGAGCTGTTTTTT
NA few TRBJ2-1 TRBV28 CASTRVAHEQFF TGTGCCAGCACAAGAGTAGCCCATGAGCAGTTCTTC
NA many TRBJ2-7 TRBV25-1 CASSGAYEQYF TGTGCCAGCAGTGGAGCCTACGAGCAGTACTTC
TRBD1 NA TRBJ2-7 TRBV5-1 CASSFRTGSGEQYF TGCGCCAGCAGCTTCAGGACAGGGAGCGGCGAGCAGTACTTC
NA many TRBJ1-4 TRBV20-1 CSARGAPGGEKLFF TGCAGTGCTAGAGGTGCCCCAGGTGGGGAAAAACTGTTTTTT
NA few TRBJ2-7 TRBV7-9 CASSPMMGANYEQYF TGTGCCAGCAGCCCCATGATGGGGGCCAACTACGAGCAGTACTTC
NA few TRBJ1-5 TRBV5-3 CARSFFGRENSNQPQHF TGTGCCAGAAGCTTTTTCGGTCGAGAAAATAGCAATCAGCCCCAGCATTTT
TRBD2 many TRBJ2-1 TRBV7-8 CASSSGLGGYNEQFF TGTGCCAGCAGCTCTGGACTAGGAGGGTACAATGAGCAGTTCTTC
NA many TRBJ2-1 TRBV14 CASSPPGLAYEQFF TGTGCCAGCAGCCCCCCAGGGCTAGCCTATGAGCAGTTCTTC
NA many TRBJ2-1 TRBV5-1 CASSLTFADNEQFF TGCGCCAGCAGCTTAACGTTTGCGGACAATGAGCAGTTCTTC
NA many TRBJ2-1 TRBV10-2 CASSGHGLVYEQFF TGCGCCAGCAGTGGCCATGGTTTAGTCTATGAGCAGTTCTTC
TRBD2 many TRBJ2-1 TRBV7-6 CASSRGLAGGPSTYNEQFF TGTGCCAGCAGCCGGGGACTAGCGGGAGGGCCCTCAACTTACAATGAGCAGTTCTTC
TRBD2 many TRBJ2-7 TRBV14 CASSPYSGRDHEQYF TGTGCCAGCAGCCCCTATAGCGGGAGGGACCACGAGCAGTACTTC
TRBD2 NA TRBJ2-7 TRBV18 CASSPGDGTIYEQYF TGTGCCAGCTCACCAGGTGATGGGACTATCTACGAGCAGTACTTC
NA NA TRBJ1-6 TRBV20-1 CSAIYSLSSYNSPLHF TGCAGTGCCATATATAGCCTGAGCTCCTATAATTCACCCCTCCACTTT
NA NA TRBJ2-1 TRBV29-1 CSVGFLDEQFF TGCAGCGTTGGTTTCCTGGATGAGCAGTTCTTC
NA NA TRBJ2-5 TRBV18 CASSPRTGLKETQYF TGTGCCAGCTCACCGAGAACGGGATTAAAAGAGACCCAGTACTTC
NA NA TRBJ2-3 TRBV5-4 CASSFAPVSTDTQYF TGTGCCAGCAGCTTCGCCCCCGTCAGCACAGATACGCAGTATTTT
NA many TRBJ2-7 TRBV27 CASRLAGTANYEQYF TGTGCCAGCAGACTCGCCGGGACGGCCAACTACGAGCAGTACTTC
NA many TRBJ2-5 TRBV5-1 CASSLLDQAGKKTQYF TGCGCCAGCAGCTTGCTGGACCAGGCCGGGAAAAAGACCCAGTACTTC
TRBD2 many TRBJ2-7 TRBV20-1 CSARLAGGHEQYF TGCAGTGCCCGACTAGCGGGAGGCCACGAGCAGTACTTC
NA many TRBJ2-4 TRBV27 CASSQDRSLAKNIQYF TGTGCCAGCAGTCAAGACAGATCTCTAGCCAAAAACATTCAGTACTTC
TRBD1 many TRBJ1-3 TRBV29-1 CSVEQGAGNTIYF TGCAGCGTTGAACAGGGGGCTGGAAACACCATATATTTT
TRBD2 NA TRBJ2-1 TRBV19 CASSIGSGRAYEQFF TGTGCCAGTAGTATCGGAAGCGGGAGGGCCTATGAGCAGTTCTTC
NA many TRBJ1-5 TRBV12-3/TRBV12-4 CATSMSRSSNQPQHF TGTGCCACCTCGATGTCGAGATCTAGCAATCAGCCCCAGCATTTT